The entry that follows covers one T cell receptor beta chain sequence. Its matching antigen is unknown. PCR involved 60 Vbeta and 13 Jbeta primers. The data were produced by immunoSEQ multiplex PCR, yet TCRdb's version contains in-frame clones alone and is incomplete. The sample consists of about 170,000 clones, roughly four fifths of them appearing once. The data were obtained in a study of cytomegalovirus exposure and HLA in healthy donors. General study findings and limits: Among TCR beta chains of equal frequency, HLA-associated ones were more clonally expanded in a later analysis. Follow-up analysis later connected one missense variant in DCLRE1C with trimming of TCR beta V- and J-genes. TCR sequences were mostly rare, though some public TCRs occurred in many donors.

V dropped 4 bases and J dropped 0 bases, with 10 bases sitting between them. The CDR3 is made up of 15 amino acids. The germline V gene encodes CDR1 SGHRS and CDR2 YFSETQ. The sample comprised PBMCs. V and J are TRBV5-1 and TRBJ2-2, with a tentative D call TRBD1 (6 bases). This sequence was found in a woman aged 25-40 years in good health and CMV-seropositive. The CDR3 here is CASSPTGTNTGELFF. CDR3 in DNA: TGCGCCAGCAGCCCAACAGGGACGAACACCGGGGAGCTGTTTTTT.